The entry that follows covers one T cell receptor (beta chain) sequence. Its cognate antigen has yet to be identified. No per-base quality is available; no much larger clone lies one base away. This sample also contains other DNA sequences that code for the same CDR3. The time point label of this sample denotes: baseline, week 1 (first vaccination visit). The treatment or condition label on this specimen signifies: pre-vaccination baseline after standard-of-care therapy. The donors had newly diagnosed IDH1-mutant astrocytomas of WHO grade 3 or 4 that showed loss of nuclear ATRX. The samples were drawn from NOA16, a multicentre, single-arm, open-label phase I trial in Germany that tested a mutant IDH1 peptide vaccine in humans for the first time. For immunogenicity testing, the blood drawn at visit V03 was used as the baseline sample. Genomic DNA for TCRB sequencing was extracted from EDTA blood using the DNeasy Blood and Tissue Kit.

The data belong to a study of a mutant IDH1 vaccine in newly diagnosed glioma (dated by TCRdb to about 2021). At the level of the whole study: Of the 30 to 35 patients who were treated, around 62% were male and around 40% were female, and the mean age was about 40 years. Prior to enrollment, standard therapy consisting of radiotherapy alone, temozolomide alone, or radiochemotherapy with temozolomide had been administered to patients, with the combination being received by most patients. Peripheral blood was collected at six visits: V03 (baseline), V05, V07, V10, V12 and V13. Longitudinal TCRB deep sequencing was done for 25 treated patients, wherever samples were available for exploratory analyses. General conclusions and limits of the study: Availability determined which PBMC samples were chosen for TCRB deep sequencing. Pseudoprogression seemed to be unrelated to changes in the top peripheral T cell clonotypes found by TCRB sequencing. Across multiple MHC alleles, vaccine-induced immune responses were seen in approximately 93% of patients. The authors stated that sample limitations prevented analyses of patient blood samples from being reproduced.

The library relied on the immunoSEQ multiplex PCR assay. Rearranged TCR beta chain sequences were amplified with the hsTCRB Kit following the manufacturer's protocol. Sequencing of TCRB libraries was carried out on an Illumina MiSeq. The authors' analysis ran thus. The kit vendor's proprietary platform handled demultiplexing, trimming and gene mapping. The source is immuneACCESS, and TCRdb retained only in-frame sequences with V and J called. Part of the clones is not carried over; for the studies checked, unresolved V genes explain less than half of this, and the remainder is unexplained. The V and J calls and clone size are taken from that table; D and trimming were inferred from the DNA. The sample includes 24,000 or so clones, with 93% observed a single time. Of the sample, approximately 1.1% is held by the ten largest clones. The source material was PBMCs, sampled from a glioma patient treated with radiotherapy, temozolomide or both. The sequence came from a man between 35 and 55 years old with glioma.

DNA sequence: TGTGCCAGCAGCTTGGATGGGGGTAGCTCCTACGAGCAGTACTTC. Its protein product is CASSLDGGSSYEQYF. The rearranged chain carries TRBV5-4 and TRBJ2-7, with the D call perhaps TRBD1 or TRBD2, as 5 bases match in each case. The CDR1 and CDR2 encoded by the germline V gene (reference sequence) are SGHNT and YYREEE. The CDR3 runs 15 amino acids, cysteine and phenylalanine included. Only CDR3 DNA is held: 45 bases, read in frame from base 1. Trimming at the junction amounts to 0 bases on V and 0 bases on J, and the germline ends lie 10 bases apart.